This T cell receptor (beta chain) was identified during a study of T cells in Graves' hyperthyroidism and ophthalmopathy. Study in general: Peripheral blood was drawn at first diagnosis, prior to all treatment.

There were TCR beta CDR3 regions amplified from RNA transcripts. An initial round of RT-PCR targeting the TCR CDR3 relied on the HTBI primer set. A single record per CDR3 protein comes from TCRdb applying MiXCR to the multiplex PCR reads. Of hundreds of thousands of distinct CDR3 sequences in the sample, roughly an eighth were seen once. The germline CDR1 and CDR2 sequences are MGHRA and YSYEKL. Deletions cut 7 bases from V and 1 base from J, with 7 bases between. The CDR3 length is 12 residues. The sample holds a few counts of this clonotype. The receptor was derived from a woman between 18 and 29 years old with Graves' hyperthyroidism. The material sequenced was blood. This rearrangement joins TRBV4-1 to TRBJ1-1; D uncertain. The CDR3 DNA reads TGCGCCAGCACTCGGGGGAACACTGAAGCTTTCTTT. Residues: CASTRGNTEAFF.